Listed here are 27 T cell receptor beta chains from one sample, sequenced in a study of OX40 agonist ivuxolimab in advanced cancers. Generated by immunoSEQ multiplex PCR, the TCRdb table keeps only in-frame clones and is missing some. The table has approximately 81,000 clones, approximately 94% seen once. This specimen was CD4+ or CD8+ T cells sorted from blood, taken in a trial of the OX40 agonist ivuxolimab. The receptors were gathered from an adult with an advanced solid tumor such as melanoma, head and neck, liver or kidney cancer.

The chain carries TRBV27 and TRBJ2-2; 10 nucleotides match TRBD2. CDR1 and CDR2 (germline): MNHEY, SMNVEV (reference sequence). This CDR3 has 14 amino acids. With 6 bases clipped from V and 4 bases from J, the junction kept 2 bases outside the gene matches. The CDR3 reads CASRLAGGTGELFF. CDR3 DNA: TGTGCCAGCAGATTAGCGGGAGGCACCGGGGAGCTGTTTTTT.

The CDR3 region has the DNA TGTGCCAGCAGCGCCGGGACAGGGCTATACGAGCAGTACTTC. Amino acids: CASSAGTGLYEQYF. The rearrangement uses TRBV5-6 and TRBJ2-7, with TRBD1 identical over 9 bases. In germline, CDR1 is SGHDT, CDR2 YYEEEE. The CDR3 length is 14 residues. The J segment lost 4 bases and the V segment lost 4 bases, leaving 6 bases of the junction unmatched.

The CDR3 DNA sequence: TGTGCCAGCAGTTCGACTGCTTACTCCTACGAGCAGTACTTC. Its translation: CASSSTAYSYEQYF. The chain employs TRBV6-6 and TRBJ2-7, with D unclear. Germline CDR1 and CDR2: MNHNY and SVGAGI (reference sequence). Trimming removed 4 bases at V and 0 bases at J, with 10 bases between. CDR3 length equals 14 residues.

The CDR3 DNA follows: TGTGCCAGCAGCCGTTTTAGCGGGGAGGGGCATGAGCAGTTCTTC. Protein product: CASSRFSGEGHEQFF. The chain employs TRBV7-3 and TRBJ2-1; the match to TRBD2 covers 8 bases. This CDR3 is 15 amino acids long. V was pared by 5 bases and J by 8 bases, with 11 bases of the junction left unmatched. Germline V CDR1 and CDR2: SGHTA, FQGTGA.

This rearrangement joins TRBV7-9 to TRBJ2-1; TRBD1 aligns across 8 bases. The CDR3 contains 14 residues. With 3 bases clipped from V and 7 bases from J, the junction kept 5 bases outside the gene matches. Looked up from germline, CDR1 is SEHNR and CDR2 is FQNEAQ (reference sequence). CDR3 in amino acids: CASSLWTGLNEQFF. The CDR3 DNA reads as TGTGCCAGCAGCTTGTGGACAGGGTTAAATGAGCAGTTCTTC.

The chain links TRBV28 to TRBJ2-7, with 10 positions matching TRBD2. The CDR3 covers 16 residues. The V segment lost 6 bases and the J segment 4 bases; nucleotides outside the gene matches: 12. The germline V gene encodes CDR1 MDHEN and CDR2 SYDVKM. CDR3 sequence reads: CASRTWPSGRGYEQYF. The CDR3 coding sequence is TGTGCCAGCAGGACGTGGCCTAGCGGGAGAGGGTACGAGCAGTACTTC.

The chain carries TRBV6-5 and TRBJ2-5; D is unclear. The germline V and J ends were trimmed by 2 bases and 2 bases, with 12 bases remaining between them. CDR3 length: 15 amino acids. Looked up from germline, CDR1 is MNHEY and CDR2 is SVGAGI. CDR3 coding DNA: TGTGCCAGCAGTTACGGAGCTAGAAGGCAAGAGACCCAGTACTTC. Its translation is CASSYGARRQETQYF.

The V call is TRBV10-2, the J call TRBJ1-3; unclear D gene. The CDR3 extends over 14 amino acids. Trimming took off 4 bases at V and 4 bases at J, with 11 bases between the two ends. Germline-derived CDR1 and CDR2 are WSHSY and SAAADI. CDR3 amino acids: CASSAGSLGNTIYF. CDR3 in DNA: TGCGCCAGCAGTGCGGGGTCGTTGGGAAACACCATATATTTT.

The V call is TRBV15, the J call TRBJ1-3; 9 nucleotides match TRBD1. V shed 3 bases, J shed 4 bases, and the junction held 4 bases outside the gene matches. The CDR3 is 15 amino acids. Germline V gene lookup returns CDR1 LNHNV and CDR2 YYDKDF (reference sequence). The DNA of the CDR3 is TGTGCCACCAGCAGGTTGGACAGGGGAGGAAACACCATATATTTT. This encodes CATSRLDRGGNTIYF.

This chain links TRBV21-1 with TRBJ1-2. TRBV21-1 is a known pseudogene. The length of the CDR3 is 16 residues. The DNA for the CDR3 is TGTGCCAGCCAAAGGGTACAAGTGCACCTCAACTATGGCTACACCTTC. Residues: CASQRVQVHLNYGYTF.

The chain couples TRBV7-9 to TRBJ1-1; D unresolved. The CDR3 sequence is 13 residues long. V was clipped by 3 bases and J by 6 bases, with 11 bases between them. Germline assignment: CDR1 SEHNR and CDR2 FQNEAQ (reference sequence). CDR3 residues: CASSFSAPPEAFF. CDR3 DNA: TGTGCCAGCAGCTTTTCGGCCCCGCCTGAAGCTTTCTTT.

The rearrangement uses TRBV4-3 and TRBJ1-3; 7 bases are shared with TRBD1. The CDR3 runs to 17 residues. Germline CDR1 and CDR2: LGHNA and YSLEER. The V gene end was trimmed by 2 bases and the J gene end by 0 bases; junction bases not matched to a gene: 7. CDR3 DNA: TGCGCCAGCAGCCAACACCCCGGGACAGACTCTGGAAACACCATATATTTT. This translates into CASSQHPGTDSGNTIYF.

The chain's CDR3 is CASSQDRTGLNQPQHF. The CDR3, as DNA: TGCGCCAGCAGCCAAGACAGGACAGGGTTGAATCAGCCCCAGCATTTT. This rearrangement joins TRBV4-3 to TRBJ1-5; TRBD1 aligns across 8 bases. Germline V CDR1 and CDR2: LGHNA, YSLEER. This CDR3 spans 16 amino acids. V shed 0 bases, J shed 4 bases, and the junction held 5 bases outside the gene matches.

This chain uses TRBV15 with TRBJ2-4, with TRBD1 identical over 10 bases. Germline V gene data show CDR1 as LNHNV and CDR2 as YYDKDF (reference sequence). Trimming cost V 1 base and J 1 base; bases outside gene matches: 10. The CDR3 covers 19 residues. CDR3 sequence: CATSRGRDRGLRAKNIQYF. CDR3 bases: TGTGCCACCAGCAGAGGTCGGGACAGGGGTTTGCGGGCCAAAAACATTCAGTACTTC.

The gene calls are TRBV29-1 and TRBJ2-5; 8 positions match TRBD2. The CDR3 extends over 12 amino acids. Germline V gives CDR1 SQVTM, CDR2 ANQGSEA. J gave up 5 bases and V 4 bases, and 3 bases lay outside the gene matches. The CDR3 nucleotides are TGCAGCGTTGGGGAGCGGGGGGAGACCCAGTACTTC. Translated: CSVGERGETQYF.

The chain couples TRBV5-5 to TRBJ2-1; D uncertain. This CDR3 has 15 residues. The V gene's germline CDR1 is SGHKS and CDR2 YYEKEE (reference sequence). Trimming pared 4 bases from V and 0 bases from J, leaving 11 bases between. The CDR3 loop reads CASSADGSSYNEQFF. CDR3 DNA: TGTGCCAGCAGCGCCGACGGAAGCTCCTACAATGAGCAGTTCTTC. Filled out from reference TRBV5-5 and TRBJ2-1, the complete variable domain reads DAGVTQSPTHLIKTRGQQVTLRCSPISGHKSVSWYQQVLGQGPQFIFQYYEKEERGRGNFPDRFSARQFPNYSSELNVNALLLGDSALYLCASSADGSSYNEQFFGPGTRLTVL.

The chain employs TRBV10-3 and TRBJ2-7; D may be TRBD2 (5 bases). V dropped 4 bases and J dropped 2 bases, with 12 bases sitting between them. This CDR3 has 14 amino acids. CDR1 and CDR2 (germline): ENHRY, SYGVKD. The CDR3 sequence is CAISVGSSPYEQYF. CDR3 in DNA: TGTGCCATCAGTGTAGGGAGTTCCCCCTACGAGCAGTACTTC.

Worth noting for this clone: In the same sample, other DNA sequences code for this CDR3. The chain recombines TRBV6-5 with TRBJ2-1; weak D call: TRBD2 (6 bases). Germline loops: CDR1 MNHEY, CDR2 SVGAGI. Trimming removed 2 bases from V and 1 base from J, with 6 bases in between. The CDR3 runs to 14 residues. The CDR3 loop is CASSYGGSYNEQFF. The CDR3, as DNA: TGTGCCAGCAGTTACGGGGGGTCCTACAATGAGCAGTTCTTC.

The chain combines TRBV29-1 with TRBJ2-1; 9 bases line up with TRBD1. Germline V gives CDR1 SQVTM, CDR2 ANQGSEA. The CDR3 totals 16 residues. J gave up 1 base and V 1 base, and 5 bases lay outside the gene matches. DNA for the CDR3: TGCAGCGTTGAAGCCTGGGACAGGGTGTCCTACAATGAGCAGTTCTTC. Its protein product is CSVEAWDRVSYNEQFF.

The rearrangement uses TRBV2 and TRBJ1-4, with TRBD1 matching over 9 bases. The V gene end was trimmed by 6 bases and the J gene end by 5 bases; junction bases not matched to a gene: 7. The germline V gene encodes CDR1 SNHLY and CDR2 FYNNEI. The CDR3 has 15 residues. This chain's CDR3 is CASRAGQGNNEKLFF. CDR3 nucleotide sequence: TGTGCCAGCAGGGCCGGACAGGGGAACAATGAAAAACTGTTTTTT.

This clone was seen only once. This rearrangement joins TRBV4-2 to TRBJ2-1; 15 bases agree with TRBD2. Unmatched junction bases numbered 1, after V lost 0 bases and J lost 7 bases. CDR1 is LGHNA and CDR2 is YNFKEQ in the germline V gene. The CDR3 runs to 16 residues. Here the CDR3 DNA reads TGTGCCAGCAGCCAAGACGGACTAGCGGGAGGGAATGAGCAGTTCTTC. Protein sequence: CASSQDGLAGGNEQFF.

V usage is TRBV7-6 and J usage is TRBJ2-7, with D possibly matching TRBD2 (6 bases). This CDR3 is 17 amino acids long. Trimming removed 0 bases from V and 3 bases from J, with 18 bases in between. Per the germline V gene, CDR1 is SGHVS and CDR2 is FNYEAQ. The chain's CDR3 is CASSLAGSGASGYEQYF. The DNA of the CDR3 is TGTGCCAGCAGCTTAGCTGGTTCGGGAGCGAGTGGCTACGAGCAGTACTTC.

J is TRBJ2-3 and V is TRBV7-7, with 10 bases lining up with TRBD1. Per the germline V gene, CDR1 is SSHAT and CDR2 is FNYEAQ (reference sequence). The CDR3 is made up of 14 amino acids. With V trimmed by 5 bases and J by 3 bases, 2 bases remained unmatched. The DNA of the CDR3 is TGTGCCAGCAGCGGGACAGGGGAGACAGATACGCAGTATTTT. Translation: CASSGTGETDTQYF.

The V and J genes are TRBV6-1 and TRBJ1-5; D is perhaps TRBD1 (6 bases). Germline V CDR1 and CDR2: MNHNS, SASEGT. Trimming took off 3 bases at V and 1 base at J, with 16 bases between the two ends. The CDR3 spans 17 residues. The DNA of the CDR3 is TGTGCCAGCAGTGACCCAGGGGCCTCCGGGAGCAATCAGCCCCAGCATTTT. Protein product: CASSDPGASGSNQPQHF.

The gene calls are TRBV7-8 and TRBJ2-1; D possibly matches TRBD1 or TRBD2 (5 bases each). Trimming pared 5 bases from V and 10 bases from J, leaving 21 bases between. Germline loops: CDR1 SGHVS, CDR2 FQNEAQ. The CDR3 is made up of 15 amino acids. The DNA for the CDR3 is TGTGCCAGCAGCCTAACCCTCAGGGAGCTTGGGGAGCAGTTCTTC. Translation gives CASSLTLRELGEQFF. Using reference TRBV7-8 and TRBJ2-1 for the parts outside the CDR3, the full variable domain is GAGVSQSPRYKVAKRGQDVALRCDPISGHVSLFWYQQALGQGPEFLTYFQNEAQLDKSGLPSDRFFAERPEGSVSTLKIQRTQQEDSAVYLCASSLTLRELGEQFFGPGTRLTVL.

The chain has TRBV15 and TRBJ2-1; 11 bases align to TRBD2. Germline CDR1 LNHNV, CDR2 YYDKDF (reference sequence). J was trimmed by 7 bases and V by 6 bases; bases with no gene match: 8. The CDR3 is 15 amino acids. The CDR3 nucleotides are TGTGCCACCAGTACTAGCGGGAGAGTGGGAAATGAGCAGTTCTTC. This translates into CATSTSGRVGNEQFF.

The chain recombines TRBV7-9 with TRBJ1-3; 7 bases are shared with TRBD1. The CDR3 spans 16 residues. The V and J ends lost 8 bases and 0 bases, in that order; junction bases with no gene match: 10. Per the germline V gene, CDR1 is SEHNR and CDR2 is FQNEAQ (reference sequence). CDR3 nucleotides: TGTGCCAGCTCACGAGGACAGGCCTCCTCTGGAAACACCATATATTTT. As protein: CASSRGQASSGNTIYF.